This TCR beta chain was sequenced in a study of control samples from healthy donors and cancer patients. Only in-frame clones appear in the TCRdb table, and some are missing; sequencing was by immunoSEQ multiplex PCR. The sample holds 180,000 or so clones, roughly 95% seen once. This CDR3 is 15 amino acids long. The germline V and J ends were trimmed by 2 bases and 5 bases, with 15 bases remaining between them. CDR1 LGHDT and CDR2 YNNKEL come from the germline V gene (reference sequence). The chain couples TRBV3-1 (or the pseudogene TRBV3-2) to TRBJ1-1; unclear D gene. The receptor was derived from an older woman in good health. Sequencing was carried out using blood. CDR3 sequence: CASSQSEAPGTEAFF. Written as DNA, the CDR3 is TGTGCCAGCAGCCAATCGGAGGCACCGGGGACTGAAGCTTTCTTT.